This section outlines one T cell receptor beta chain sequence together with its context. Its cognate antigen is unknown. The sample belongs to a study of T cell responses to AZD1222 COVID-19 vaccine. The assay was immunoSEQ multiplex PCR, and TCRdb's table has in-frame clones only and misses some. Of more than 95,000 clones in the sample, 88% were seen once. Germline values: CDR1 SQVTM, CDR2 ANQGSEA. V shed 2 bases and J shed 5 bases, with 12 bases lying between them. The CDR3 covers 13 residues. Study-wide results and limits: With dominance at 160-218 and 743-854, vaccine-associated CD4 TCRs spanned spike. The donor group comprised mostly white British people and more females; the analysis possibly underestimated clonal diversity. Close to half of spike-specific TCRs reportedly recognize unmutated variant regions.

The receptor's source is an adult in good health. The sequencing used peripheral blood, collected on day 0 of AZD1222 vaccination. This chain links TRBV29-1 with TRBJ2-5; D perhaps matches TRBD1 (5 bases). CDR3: CSVERSRVETQYF. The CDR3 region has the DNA TGCAGCGTTGAACGGTCCAGGGTGGAGACCCAGTACTTC. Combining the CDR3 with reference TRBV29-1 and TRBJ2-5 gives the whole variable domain SAVISQKPSRDICQRGTSLTIQCQVDSQVTMMFWYRQQPGQSLTLIATANQGSEATYESGFVIDKFPISRPNLTFSTLTVSNMSPEDSSIYLCSVERSRVETQYFGPGTRLLVL.